The clone carrying this T cell receptor (beta chain) was observed a handful of times. What it recognizes is unknown. A multiplex PCR was run with 60 Vbeta primers and 13 Jbeta primers. Profiled with immunoSEQ multiplex PCR; TCRdb holds only in-frame clones, not every one. Counted here are about 97,000 clones, about 69% occurring once; the ten biggest clones make up approximately 4.8%. The record originates from a study of cytomegalovirus exposure and HLA in healthy donors. As for the study in general: The study placed about 81% of its approximately 400 genotyped donors in the Caucasian-associated ancestry cluster.

General observations from the study: The CMV antigen specificity of a few CMV-associated chains was confirmed through in vitro analysis. Accurate HLA-A and HLA-B prediction from TCR beta sequences was reported for most subjects.

The receptor was derived from a human donor in good health. Sequenced: PBMCs.

DNA for the CDR3: TGTGCCAGCAGCTCGAGGTTCTCGAACACTGAAGCTTTCTTT. As protein: CASSSRFSNTEAFF. V gene TRBV5-8 combines with J gene TRBJ1-1; the D is unclear. V gave up 3 bases and J gave up 1 base, with 10 bases separating them. CDR1 is SGHTS, CDR2 YDEGEE, per germline. The CDR3 spans 14 residues. The full variable domain, completed using reference TRBV5-8 and TRBJ1-1, is EAGVTQSPTHLIKTRGQQATLRCSPISGHTSVYWYQQALGLGLQFLLWYDEGEERNRGNFPPRFSGRQFPNYSSELNVNALELEDSALYLCASSSRFSNTEAFFGQGTRLTVV.